This TCR beta chain was observed in a study of radiotherapy plus CTLA-4 blockade in lung cancer. Study overall: Objective responses arose in approximately 20% of patients, and under 40% experienced disease control. Notes on the study in general: Clones derived from tumor TCRs expanded in blood after radiotherapy plus ipilimumab. Interferon-beta and early blood T cell clone dynamics reportedly predicted response best.

To note about this clone: What it binds is not known.

In chemo-refractory metastatic non-small-cell lung cancer, patients got ipilimumab CTLA-4 blockade together with focal radiation. Germline V lookup: CDR1 SGHTA, CDR2 FQGNSA. The ends were cut back, 1 base at V and 9 bases at J, with 10 bases in the middle. CDR3 length: 14 amino acids. Assay: immunoSEQ multiplex PCR; the TCRdb copy retains only in-frame clones and omits some. The sample holds around 56,000 clones, less than 80% seen once. This clonotype was sampled from a human donor with non-small cell lung cancer who had a complete response to radiotherapy plus ipilimumab. Sequences were derived from peripheral blood, sampled from a patient treated with radiotherapy plus ipilimumab. The gene calls are TRBV7-2 and TRBJ1-6, with D uncertain. CDR3 loop: CASSLGGFGSPLHF. CDR3 sequence (DNA): TGTGCCAGCAGCTTAGGAGGGTTTGGTTCACCCCTCCACTTT.